These 14 T cell receptor beta chains were sequenced from one sample in a study of CD4 T cells in relation to SARS-CoV-2 and coronaviruses. The data were produced by immunoSEQ multiplex PCR, yet TCRdb's version contains in-frame clones alone and is incomplete. The profile covers under 20,000 clones, with 70% to 80% appearing a single time and roughly a quarter taken by the ten largest. The unexposed donors gave CD4+ T cells in about 2011-2018, prior to COVID-19. CD4+ T cells were isolated from the cells after more than nine days of culture. Their recognized antigens are unknown. Sequences were obtained from CD4+ T cells from PBMCs, cultured in vitro. The receptor set was obtained from a human donor in good health.

The chain has TRBV3-1 (or the pseudogene TRBV3-2) and TRBJ2-1; 8 bases are shared with TRBD1. The germline V gene encodes CDR1 LGHDT and CDR2 YNNKEL (reference sequence). This CDR3 comprises 17 residues. The ends lost 0 bases at V and 6 bases at J; junction bases unmatched: 10. CDR3 DNA sequence: TGTGCCAGCAGCCAAGAGGTTGGGACAGGCTATGTCAATGAGCAGTTCTTC. Translation: CASSQEVGTGYVNEQFF.

The count of this clone is one. The chain employs TRBV3-1 (or the pseudogene TRBV3-2) and TRBJ2-1, with TRBD2 matching 8 bases. Losses at the gene ends were 0 bases for V and 3 bases for J; bases not matched to a gene: 10. The CDR3 loop spans 18 amino acids. CDR1 is LGHDT and CDR2 is YNNKEL in the germline V gene (reference sequence). The CDR3 sequence is CASSQEATSGGYYNEQFF. The CDR3 DNA reads as TGTGCCAGCAGCCAAGAAGCTACCAGCGGGGGCTACTACAATGAGCAGTTCTTC.

CDR3 DNA sequence: TGTGCCATCAGCTTAGACCTAACAACCCAAGAGACCCAGTACTTC. It yields the protein CAISLDLTTQETQYF. The chain couples TRBV10-3 to TRBJ2-5; D ambiguous. The CDR3 extends over 15 amino acids. The V gene's germline CDR1 is ENHRY and CDR2 SYGVKD. V was shortened by 6 bases and J by 1 base, with 15 bases between the two germline ends.

The chain links TRBV2 to TRBJ2-7, with a weak D call TRBD1 (5 bases). The germline V gene encodes CDR1 SNHLY and CDR2 FYNNEI. V was clipped by 4 bases and J by 6 bases, with 19 bases between them. The CDR3 is made up of 15 amino acids. CDR3 protein: CASSGVWQGSSEQYF. CDR3 nucleotide sequence: TGTGCCAGCAGTGGGGTGTGGCAGGGTAGCTCCGAGCAGTACTTC.

The CDR3 DNA follows: TGCGCCAGCAGCTTTGAAGAGACCCAGTACTTC. Encoded protein: CASSFEETQYF. The chain carries TRBV5-1 and TRBJ2-5; D is unresolved. This CDR3 is 11 amino acids long. V was cut by 2 bases and J by 3 bases, with 2 bases left in between. The germline CDR1 and CDR2 sequences are SGHRS and YFSETQ.

The chain carries TRBV6-5 and TRBJ2-5, with TRBD1 as a possible D gene (5 bases). V was clipped by 5 bases and J by 5 bases, with 12 bases between them. Germline V gene sequence: CDR1 MNHEY, CDR2 SVGAGI. CDR3 length equals 13 residues. The CDR3 protein is CASSKTVVETQYF. As DNA, the CDR3 is TGTGCCAGCAGTAAGACAGTCGTGGAGACCCAGTACTTC.

This chain connects TRBV3-1 (or the pseudogene TRBV3-2) to TRBJ2-7; no firm D call. The CDR3 contains 13 residues. Trimming removed 0 bases at V and 2 bases at J, with 5 bases between. Germline V gene sequence: CDR1 LGHDT, CDR2 YNNKEL (reference sequence). CDR3 DNA: TGTGCCAGCAGCCAAGATCTGGCCTACGAGCAGTACTTC. This encodes CASSQDLAYEQYF.

This clone was observed a handful of times. The V call is TRBV18, the J call TRBJ2-2; TRBD2 agrees at 11 bases. The CDR3 consists of 15 residues. Germline CDR1 is KGHSH and CDR2 is LQKENI. V shed 6 bases and J 1 base; nucleotides not matched to a gene: 1. DNA for the CDR3: TGTGCCAGCTCCGGGACTAGCGGGAACACCGGGGAGCTGTTTTTT. Amino acids: CASSGTSGNTGELFF.

This clone was seen only once. The chain uses TRBV29-1 and TRBJ1-1, with a tentative D call TRBD1 (5 bases). The CDR3 is 13 residues long. Germline V gene sequence: CDR1 SQVTM, CDR2 ANQGSEA. V shed 4 bases and J shed 6 bases, with 15 bases lying between them. The CDR3 DNA reads as TGCAGCGTTGCCAAAGGGACCCTCGCTGAAGCTTTCTTT. Encoded protein: CSVAKGTLAEAFF.

This chain connects TRBV10-3 to TRBJ1-1, with a tentative D call TRBD1 (6 bases). The CDR3 totals 17 residues. CDR1 is ENHRY and CDR2 is SYGVKD in the germline V gene. The V and J ends lost 0 bases and 4 bases respectively, with 18 bases between them. In DNA form, the CDR3 reads TGTGCCATCAGTGAGTCAGGACGGGGGCCCAGTAGCACTGAAGCTTTCTTT. Translation: CAISESGRGPSSTEAFF.

In this sample, this clone turned up a few times. The V call is TRBV20-1, the J call TRBJ2-7, with D perhaps matching TRBD1 (5 bases). CDR1 DFQATT and CDR2 SNEGSKA come from the germline V gene (reference sequence). V lost 5 bases and J lost 0, with 5 bases in between. The CDR3 runs 11 residues. The CDR3 reads CSAGHSYEQYF. CDR3 coding DNA: TGCAGTGCTGGACACTCCTACGAGCAGTACTTC.

This clone was seen a single time. The rearrangement uses TRBV6-5 and TRBJ1-5, with D unclear. V was clipped by 6 bases and J by 0 bases, with 6 bases between them. Looked up from germline, CDR1 is MNHEY and CDR2 is SVGAGI. The CDR3 length is 13 residues. CDR3 in DNA: TGTGCCAGCAGGGGAACTAGCAATCAGCCCCAGCATTTT. The encoded protein is CASRGTSNQPQHF.

The chain joins TRBV7-8 to TRBJ2-4; possibly TRBD2 for D (6 bases). The CDR3 spans 17 residues. Germline V CDR1 and CDR2: SGHVS, FQNEAQ. The V and J ends lost 1 base and 6 bases respectively, with 19 bases between them. The CDR3 sequence is CASSLVTRRAGRNIQYF. CDR3 bases: TGTGCCAGCAGCTTAGTGACCAGGAGGGCCGGGAGAAACATTCAGTACTTC. Full variable domain (rest looked up from reference TRBV7-8 and TRBJ2-4): GAGVSQSPRYKVAKRGQDVALRCDPISGHVSLFWYQQALGQGPEFLTYFQNEAQLDKSGLPSDRFFAERPEGSVSTLKIQRTQQEDSAVYLCASSLVTRRAGRNIQYFGAGTRLSVL.

The chain couples TRBV5-1 to TRBJ2-7; 9 bases agree with TRBD2. The length of the CDR3 is 15 residues. Per the germline V gene, CDR1 is SGHRS and CDR2 is YFSETQ. The V gene end was trimmed by 4 bases and the J gene end by 6 bases; junction bases not matched to a gene: 11. CDR3 coding DNA: TGCGCCAGCAGCCAAGTAGTAGCGGGAGAGGGCGAGCAGTACTTC. Translating it yields CASSQVVAGEGEQYF. The whole variable domain, filled in from reference TRBV5-1 and TRBJ2-7, reads KAGVTQTPRYLIKTRGQQVTLSCSPISGHRSVSWYQQTPGQGLQFLFEYFSETQRNKGNFPGRFSGRQFSNSRSEMNVSTLELGDSALYLCASSQVVAGEGEQYFGPGTRLTVT.